Included here is one TCR beta chain sequence, with context. This specimen comes from a study of blood T cell repertoires in COVID-19. CDR1 MDHEN and CDR2 SYDVKM come from the germline V gene. V shed 3 bases and J 3 bases; nucleotides not matched to a gene: 3. The CDR3 is 14 residues long. Repertoires were generated with immunoSEQ multiplex PCR, while TCRdb's copy carries only in-frame clones and drops some. The sample records 250,000 to 350,000 clones, 86% being singletons. The rearrangement links TRBV28 to TRBJ2-3; 7 bases fit TRBD2. The sequencing sample was made of peripheral blood. This clonotype was obtained from a woman in her forties or fifties with acute or convalescent COVID-19. The CDR3 loop reads CASSFSSGTDTQYF. The CDR3 DNA follows: TGTGCCAGCAGTTTTAGTAGCGGGACAGATACGCAGTATTTT. The full variable domain, completed using reference TRBV28 and TRBJ2-3, is DVKVTQSSRYLVKRTGEKVFLECVQDMDHENMFWYRQDPGLGLRLIYFSYDVKMKEKGDIPEGYSVSREKKERFSLILESASTNQTSMYLCASSFSSGTDTQYFGPGTRLTVL.